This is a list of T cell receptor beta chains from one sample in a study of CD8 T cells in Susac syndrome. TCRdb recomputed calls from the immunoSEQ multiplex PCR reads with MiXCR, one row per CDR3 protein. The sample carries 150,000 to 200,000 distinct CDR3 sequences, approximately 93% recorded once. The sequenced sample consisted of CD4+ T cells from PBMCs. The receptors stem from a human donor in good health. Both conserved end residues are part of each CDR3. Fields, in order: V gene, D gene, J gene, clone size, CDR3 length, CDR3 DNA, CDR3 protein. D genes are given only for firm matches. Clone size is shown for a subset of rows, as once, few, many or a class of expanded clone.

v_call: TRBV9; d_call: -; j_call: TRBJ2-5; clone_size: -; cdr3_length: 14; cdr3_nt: TGTGCCAGCAGCGCAACAGGGCTTAGAGAGACCCAGTACTTC; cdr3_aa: CASSATGLRETQYF
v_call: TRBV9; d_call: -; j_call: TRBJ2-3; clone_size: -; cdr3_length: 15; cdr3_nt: TGTGCCAGCAGCGCCCTGGGAAAGGGGACAGATACGCAGTATTTT; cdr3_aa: CASSALGKGTDTQYF
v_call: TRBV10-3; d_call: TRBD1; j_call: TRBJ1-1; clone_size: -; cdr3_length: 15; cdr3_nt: TGTGCCATCAGTGCTGAGACAGGGTCGAGCACTGAAGCTTTCTTT; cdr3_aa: CAISAETGSSTEAFF
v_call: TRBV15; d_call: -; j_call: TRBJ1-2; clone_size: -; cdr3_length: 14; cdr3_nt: TGTGCCACCAGCAGAGATCGGACCTGGGGGGGCTACACCTTC; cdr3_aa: CATSRDRTWGGYTF
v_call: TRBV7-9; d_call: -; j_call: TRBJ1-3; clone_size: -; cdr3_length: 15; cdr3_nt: TGTGCCAGCGAGGTTTCGGGGGCACCTGGAAACACCATATATTTT; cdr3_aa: CASEVSGAPGNTIYF
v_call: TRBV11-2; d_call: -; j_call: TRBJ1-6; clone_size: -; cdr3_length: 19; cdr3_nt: TGTGCCAGCAGCCGGTTTGGATCGCGACAGAGCTCCTATAATTCACCCCTCCACTTT; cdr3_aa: CASSRFGSRQSSYNSPLHF
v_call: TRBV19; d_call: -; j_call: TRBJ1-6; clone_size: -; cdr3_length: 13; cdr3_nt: TGTGCCAGTAGTGAGGGCGGCAATTCACCCCTCCACTTT; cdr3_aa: CASSEGGNSPLHF
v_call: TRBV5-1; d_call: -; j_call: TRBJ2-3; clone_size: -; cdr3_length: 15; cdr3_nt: TGCGCCAGCAGCTTGGCGGGGTCTAGCACAGATACGCAGTATTTT; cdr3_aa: CASSLAGSSTDTQYF
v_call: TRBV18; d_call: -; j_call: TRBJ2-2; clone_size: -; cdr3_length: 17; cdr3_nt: TGTGCCAGCTCACCACCCAAAACAGGACTGAACACCGGGGAGCTGTTTTTT; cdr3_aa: CASSPPKTGLNTGELFF
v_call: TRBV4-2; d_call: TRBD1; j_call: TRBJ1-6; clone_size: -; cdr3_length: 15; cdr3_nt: TGTGCCAGCAGCCCCCGGGACAGCAAAAATTCACCCCTCCACTTT; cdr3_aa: CASSPRDSKNSPLHF
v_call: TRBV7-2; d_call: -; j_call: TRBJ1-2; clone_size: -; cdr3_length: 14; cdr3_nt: TGTGCCAGCAGCTTAGGGGCGGGTCTCTATGGCTACACCTTC; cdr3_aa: CASSLGAGLYGYTF
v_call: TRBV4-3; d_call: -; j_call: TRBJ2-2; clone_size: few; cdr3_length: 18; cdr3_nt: TGCGCCAGCAGCCAAGATCTCCGGGGGGCAGCGAACACCGGGGAGCTGTTTTTT; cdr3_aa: CASSQDLRGAANTGELFF
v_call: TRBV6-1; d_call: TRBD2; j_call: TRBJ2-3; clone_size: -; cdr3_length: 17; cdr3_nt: TGTGCCAGCAGTGACTTCAACCCTAGCGGGGGGGTTGATACGCAGTATTTT; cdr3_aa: CASSDFNPSGGVDTQYF
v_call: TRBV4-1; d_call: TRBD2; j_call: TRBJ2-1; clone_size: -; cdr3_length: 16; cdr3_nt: TGCGCCAGCAGCCGCGCCGGGCGGGGGGGGTACAATGAGCAGTTCTTC; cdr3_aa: CASSRAGRGGYNEQFF
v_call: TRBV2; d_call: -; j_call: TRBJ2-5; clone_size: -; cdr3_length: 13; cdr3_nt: TGTGCCAGCAGTGGTCGGACTAAAGAGACCCAGTACTTC; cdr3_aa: CASSGRTKETQYF
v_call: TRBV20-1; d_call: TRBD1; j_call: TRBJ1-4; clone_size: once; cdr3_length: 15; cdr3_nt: TGCAGTGCTAGACCTGGGACAGCAACTAATGAAAAACTGTTTTTT; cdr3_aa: CSARPGTATNEKLFF
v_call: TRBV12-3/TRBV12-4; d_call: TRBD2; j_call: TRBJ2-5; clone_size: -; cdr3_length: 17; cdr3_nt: TGTGCCAGCAGTTTCCTGGGGAGTCGCGGGGGGTCAGAGACCCAGTACTTC; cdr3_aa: CASSFLGSRGGSETQYF
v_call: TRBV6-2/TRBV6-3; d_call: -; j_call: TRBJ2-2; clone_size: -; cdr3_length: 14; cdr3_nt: TGTGCCAGCAGCCAAAGGACGGTGACCGGGGAGCTGTTTTTT; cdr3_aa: CASSQRTVTGELFF
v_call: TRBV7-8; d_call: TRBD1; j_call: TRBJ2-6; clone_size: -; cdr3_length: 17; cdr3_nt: TGTGCCAGCAGCCTACAGGGGCGCTTGGCTGGGGCCAACGTCCTGACTTTC; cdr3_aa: CASSLQGRLAGANVLTF
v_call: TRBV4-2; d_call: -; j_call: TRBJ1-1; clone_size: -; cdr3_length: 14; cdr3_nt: TGTGCCAGCAGCCAAGATGACGGTAACACTGAAGCTTTCTTT; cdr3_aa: CASSQDDGNTEAFF
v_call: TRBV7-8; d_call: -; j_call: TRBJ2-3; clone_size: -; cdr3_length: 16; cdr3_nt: TGTGCCAGCAGCCCCCTGAGAAGGACTAGCACAGATACGCAGTATTTT; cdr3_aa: CASSPLRRTSTDTQYF
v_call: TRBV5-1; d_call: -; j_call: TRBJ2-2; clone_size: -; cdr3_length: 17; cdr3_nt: TGCGCCAGCAGCTTGAAAAGGGGACCGCTGAACACCGGGGAGCTGTTTTTT; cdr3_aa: CASSLKRGPLNTGELFF
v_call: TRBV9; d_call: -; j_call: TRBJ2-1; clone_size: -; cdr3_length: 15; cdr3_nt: TGTGCCAGCAGTTCCCAGGGGGGGGCCTACAATGAGCAGTTCTTC; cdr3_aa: CASSSQGGAYNEQFF
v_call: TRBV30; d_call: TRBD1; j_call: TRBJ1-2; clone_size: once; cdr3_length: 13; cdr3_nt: TGTGCCTGGAGTTCGACCAACAGGGGGGGCTACACCTTC; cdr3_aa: CAWSSTNRGGYTF
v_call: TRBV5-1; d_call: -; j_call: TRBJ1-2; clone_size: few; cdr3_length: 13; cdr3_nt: TGCGCCAGCAGCGCGGGAGGAAACTATGGCTACACCTTC; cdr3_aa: CASSAGGNYGYTF
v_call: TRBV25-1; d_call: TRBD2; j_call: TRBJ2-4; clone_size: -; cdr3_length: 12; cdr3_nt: TGTGCCAGCAGTGAATATGGAGCGGGGTGGTACTTC; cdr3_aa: CASSEYGAGWYF
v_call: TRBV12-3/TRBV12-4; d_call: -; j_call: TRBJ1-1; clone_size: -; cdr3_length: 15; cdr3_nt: TGTGCCAGCAGCATCCCGACAGTGGCGGGCACTGAAGCTTTCTTT; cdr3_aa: CASSIPTVAGTEAFF
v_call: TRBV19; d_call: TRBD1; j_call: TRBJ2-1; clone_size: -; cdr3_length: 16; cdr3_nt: TGTGCCAGTAAAGGATCGCGACAGGGAGAGGGGGCTGAGCAGTTCTTC; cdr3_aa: CASKGSRQGEGAEQFF
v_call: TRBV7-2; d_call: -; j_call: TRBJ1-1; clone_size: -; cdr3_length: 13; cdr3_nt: TGTGCCAGCAGCGTTGACAGTACCACTGAAGCTTTCTTT; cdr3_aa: CASSVDSTTEAFF
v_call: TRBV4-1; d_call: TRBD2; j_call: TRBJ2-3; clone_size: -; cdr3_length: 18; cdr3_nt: TGCGCCAGCAGCGAACCCGGGACTAGCGCGAATTCGGCTGGGGCGCAGTATTTT; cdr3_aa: CASSEPGTSANSAGAQYF
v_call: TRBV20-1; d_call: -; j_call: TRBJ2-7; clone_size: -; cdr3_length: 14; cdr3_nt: TGCAGTGCTAGTATGCGACTCGGAGCGCACGAGCAGTACTTC; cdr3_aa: CSASMRLGAHEQYF
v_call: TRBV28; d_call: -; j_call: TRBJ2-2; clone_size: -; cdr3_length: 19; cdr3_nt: TGTGCCAGCATTTCCCGAGGCAGCTGGGATGAGGAGTACACCGGGGAGCTGTTTTTT; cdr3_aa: CASISRGSWDEEYTGELFF
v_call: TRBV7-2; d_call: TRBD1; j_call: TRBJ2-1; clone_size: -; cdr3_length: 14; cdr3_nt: TGTGCCAGCAGCCCGTGGACAGGTTACAATGAGCAGTTCTTC; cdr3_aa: CASSPWTGYNEQFF
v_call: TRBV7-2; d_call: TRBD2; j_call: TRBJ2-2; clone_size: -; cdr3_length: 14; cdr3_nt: TGTGCCAGCAGTTACGGGGGGGACACCGGGGAGCTGTTTTTT; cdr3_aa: CASSYGGDTGELFF
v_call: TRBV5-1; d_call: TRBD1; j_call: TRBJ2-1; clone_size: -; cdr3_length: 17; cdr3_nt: TGCGCCAGCAGCATAAATCGACAGGGGAATACAAGGAATGAGCAGTTCTTC; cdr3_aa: CASSINRQGNTRNEQFF
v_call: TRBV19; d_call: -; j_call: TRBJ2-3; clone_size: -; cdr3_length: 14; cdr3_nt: TGTGCCAGTACCTTGGGGGGGGGCCGAAATACGCAGTATTTT; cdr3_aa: CASTLGGGRNTQYF
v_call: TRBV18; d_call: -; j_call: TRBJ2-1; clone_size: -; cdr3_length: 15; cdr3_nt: TGTGCCAGCTCGCCGACTGAGCGGCCGACCAATGAGCAGTTCTTC; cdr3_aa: CASSPTERPTNEQFF